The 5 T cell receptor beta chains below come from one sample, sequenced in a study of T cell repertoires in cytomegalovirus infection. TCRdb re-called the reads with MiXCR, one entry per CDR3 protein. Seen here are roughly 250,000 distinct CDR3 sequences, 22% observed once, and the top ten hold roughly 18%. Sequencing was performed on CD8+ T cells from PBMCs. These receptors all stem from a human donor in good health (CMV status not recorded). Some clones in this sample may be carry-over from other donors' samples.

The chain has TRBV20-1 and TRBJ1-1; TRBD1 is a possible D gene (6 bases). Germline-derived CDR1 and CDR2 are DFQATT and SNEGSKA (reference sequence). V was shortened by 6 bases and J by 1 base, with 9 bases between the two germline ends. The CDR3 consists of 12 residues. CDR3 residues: CSASDRNTEAFF. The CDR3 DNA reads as TGCAGTGCCTCGGACAGGAACACTGAAGCTTTCTTT.

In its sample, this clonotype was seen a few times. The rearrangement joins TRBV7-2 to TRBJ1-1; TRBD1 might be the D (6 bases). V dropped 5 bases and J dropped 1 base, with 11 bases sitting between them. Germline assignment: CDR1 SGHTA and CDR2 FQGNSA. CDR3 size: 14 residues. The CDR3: CASSRDNSNTEAFF. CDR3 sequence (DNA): TGTGCCAGCAGCCGGGACAATTCGAACACTGAAGCTTTCTTT.

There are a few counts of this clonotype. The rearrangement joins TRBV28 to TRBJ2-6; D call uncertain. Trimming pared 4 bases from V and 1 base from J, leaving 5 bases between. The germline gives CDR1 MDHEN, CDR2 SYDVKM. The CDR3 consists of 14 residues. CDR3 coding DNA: TGTGCCAGCAGTTCGATTTCTGGGGCCAACGTCCTGACTTTC. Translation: CASSSISGANVLTF.

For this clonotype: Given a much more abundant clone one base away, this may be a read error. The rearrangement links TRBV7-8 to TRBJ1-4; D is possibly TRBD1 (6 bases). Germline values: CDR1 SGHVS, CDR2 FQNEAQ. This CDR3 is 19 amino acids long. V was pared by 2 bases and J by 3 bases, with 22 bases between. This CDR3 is CASSLSGHGYRSANEKLFF. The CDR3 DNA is TGTGCCAGCAGCTTATCGGGACACGGCTACCGATCGGCTAATGAAAAACTGTTTTTT.

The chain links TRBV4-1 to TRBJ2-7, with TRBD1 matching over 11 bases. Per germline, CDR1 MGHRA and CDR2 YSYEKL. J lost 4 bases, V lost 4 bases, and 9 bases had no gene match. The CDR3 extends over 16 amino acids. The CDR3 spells CASSPARGQGAYEQYF. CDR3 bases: TGCGCCAGCAGCCCAGCCCGAGGACAGGGGGCTTACGAGCAGTACTTC.